A selection of T cell receptor beta chains follows, all from one sample in a study of blood T cell repertoires in COVID-19. Clones were read by immunoSEQ multiplex PCR, and TCRdb kept only the in-frame ones, dropping some. Among roughly 86,000 clones listed, more than 65% were seen once. Sequenced sample: peripheral blood. All receptors derive from a man between 60 and 75 years old with acute or convalescent COVID-19. The CDR3 runs from the conserved cysteine through the conserved F or W. Each record gives: V gene, clone size, J gene, D gene, CDR3 DNA, CDR3 protein. A D gene is named only where the DNA matches it firmly. Clone size is stated in some rows and not others, as once, few, many or a class when expanded.

v_call: TRBV5-1
clone_size: .
j_call: TRBJ1-2
d_call: .
cdr3_nt: TGCGCCAGCAGCTTGGATCTGGGGCAGGGCTATGGCTACACCTTC
cdr3_aa: CASSLDLGQGYGYTF

v_call: TRBV5-1
clone_size: .
j_call: TRBJ2-5
d_call: TRBD1
cdr3_nt: TGCGCCAGCAGCACAGGACAGGGGGCGTGGGAGACCCAGTACTTC
cdr3_aa: CASSTGQGAWETQYF

v_call: TRBV6-5
clone_size: once
j_call: TRBJ2-7
d_call: .
cdr3_nt: TGTGCCAGCATCAGGGTCAGCCCCTACGAGCAGTACTTC
cdr3_aa: CASIRVSPYEQYF

v_call: TRBV18
clone_size: few
j_call: TRBJ2-1
d_call: TRBD2
cdr3_nt: TGTGCCAGCTCCCCGGGACTAAAAACCCACAATGAGCAGTTCTTC
cdr3_aa: CASSPGLKTHNEQFF

v_call: TRBV15
clone_size: few
j_call: TRBJ1-3
d_call: .
cdr3_nt: TGTGCCACCAGCAGAGAGATCGGGTACTCTGGAAACACCATATATTTT
cdr3_aa: CATSREIGYSGNTIYF

v_call: TRBV6-5
clone_size: .
j_call: TRBJ1-2
d_call: .
cdr3_nt: TGTGCCAGCCGTCGAGGGATTGGAAACTATGGCTACACCTTC
cdr3_aa: CASRRGIGNYGYTF

v_call: TRBV6-1
clone_size: .
j_call: TRBJ1-1
d_call: .
cdr3_nt: TGTGCCAGCATCCTAGGAAAGAACACTGAAGCTTTCTTT
cdr3_aa: CASILGKNTEAFF

v_call: TRBV4-1
clone_size: .
j_call: TRBJ1-2
d_call: .
cdr3_nt: TGCGCCAGCAGCCAAGATCTTGGCGGGGGCCTCTATGGCTACACCTTC
cdr3_aa: CASSQDLGGGLYGYTF

v_call: TRBV6-5
clone_size: .
j_call: TRBJ1-6
d_call: .
cdr3_nt: TGTGCCAGCAGTTTACAGGGCTTTAATTCACCCCTCCACTTT
cdr3_aa: CASSLQGFNSPLHF

v_call: TRBV15
clone_size: .
j_call: TRBJ1-6
d_call: TRBD1
cdr3_nt: TGTGCCACCAGCCATGGGAACAGGGGTGATAATTCACCCCTCCACTTT
cdr3_aa: CATSHGNRGDNSPLHF

v_call: TRBV4-1
clone_size: few
j_call: TRBJ1-5
d_call: .
cdr3_nt: TGCGCCAGCAGCCAAGATCACAGCGGCTATCAGCCCCAGCATTTT
cdr3_aa: CASSQDHSGYQPQHF

v_call: TRBV7-4
clone_size: few
j_call: TRBJ2-3
d_call: TRBD2
cdr3_nt: TGTGCCAGCAGCTTAGGGCTAGCGGGGGGCCCCACAGATACGCAGTATTTT
cdr3_aa: CASSLGLAGGPTDTQYF

v_call: TRBV25-1
clone_size: .
j_call: TRBJ1-1
d_call: TRBD1
cdr3_nt: TGTGCCAGCAGTGCCGACAGGGGAACCACTGAAGCTTTCTTT
cdr3_aa: CASSADRGTTEAFF

v_call: TRBV2
clone_size: .
j_call: TRBJ2-2
d_call: .
cdr3_nt: TGTGCCAGCAGGATTACTAGAACCCCCGGGGAGCTGTTTTTT
cdr3_aa: CASRITRTPGELFF

v_call: TRBV12-5
clone_size: .
j_call: TRBJ1-2
d_call: .
cdr3_nt: TGTGCTAGTGGTTTGGCGAATGGACAGCATGGCTACACCTTC
cdr3_aa: CASGLANGQHGYTF

v_call: TRBV19
clone_size: .
j_call: TRBJ1-2
d_call: .
cdr3_nt: TGTGCCAGTAGTATACGGGGGGGTGGCTACACCTTC
cdr3_aa: CASSIRGGGYTF

v_call: TRBV19
clone_size: .
j_call: TRBJ1-1
d_call: TRBD1
cdr3_nt: TGTGCCAGTAGTATGGGCAGGGGGCAGGGAAGCACTGAAGCTTTCTTT
cdr3_aa: CASSMGRGQGSTEAFF

v_call: TRBV4-3
clone_size: .
j_call: TRBJ1-1
d_call: .
cdr3_nt: TGCGCCAGCAGCCAAGATACGGGGAGGGGGACTGAAGCTTTCTTT
cdr3_aa: CASSQDTGRGTEAFF

v_call: TRBV19
clone_size: .
j_call: TRBJ1-4
d_call: .
cdr3_nt: TGTGCCAGTAGCCAGGATCACGAAAAACTGTTTTTT
cdr3_aa: CASSQDHEKLFF

v_call: TRBV3-1/TRBV3-2
clone_size: .
j_call: TRBJ1-3
d_call: .
cdr3_nt: TGTGCCAGCAGCCCACTCCCGCGGGCTTCCTCTGGAAACACCATATATTTT
cdr3_aa: CASSPLPRASSGNTIYF

v_call: TRBV9
clone_size: .
j_call: TRBJ2-1
d_call: .
cdr3_nt: TGTGCCAGCAGCGTAGAGAGCTGGGCTTTGGATGAGCAGTTCTTC
cdr3_aa: CASSVESWALDEQFF

v_call: TRBV4-3
clone_size: few
j_call: TRBJ1-2
d_call: .
cdr3_nt: TGCGCCACCCCCCCGGGGGGGCAAGTTAACTATGGCTACACCTTC
cdr3_aa: CATPPGGQVNYGYTF

v_call: TRBV6-1
clone_size: .
j_call: TRBJ2-1
d_call: .
cdr3_nt: TGTGCCAGCAGTGAACTAGCAGGAGGTAGTGAGCAGTTCTTC
cdr3_aa: CASSELAGGSEQFF

v_call: TRBV6-2/TRBV6-3
clone_size: .
j_call: TRBJ1-6
d_call: TRBD1
cdr3_nt: TGTGCCAGCAGCCCTGGGGTAGGGACAGGGCCTTCACCCCTCCACTTT
cdr3_aa: CASSPGVGTGPSPLHF

v_call: TRBV5-4
clone_size: .
j_call: TRBJ2-7
d_call: .
cdr3_nt: TGTGCCAGCAGCTGGGGCAGCATGGAATACGAGCAGTACTTC
cdr3_aa: CASSWGSMEYEQYF

v_call: TRBV21-1
clone_size: .
j_call: TRBJ2-7
d_call: .
cdr3_nt: TGTGCCAGCCCTAACAGGGGGACTTACGAGCAGTACTTC
cdr3_aa: CASPNRGTYEQYF

v_call: TRBV15
clone_size: once
j_call: TRBJ2-2
d_call: .
cdr3_nt: TGTGCCACCAGCAGAGAGACGGGAACCGGGGAGCTGTTTTTT
cdr3_aa: CATSRETGTGELFF

v_call: TRBV21-1
clone_size: .
j_call: TRBJ1-4
d_call: .
cdr3_nt: TGTGCCAGCCACCAGGGCCCGGAAAAACTGTTTTTT
cdr3_aa: CASHQGPEKLFF

v_call: TRBV18
clone_size: .
j_call: TRBJ2-1
d_call: .
cdr3_nt: TGTGCCAGCTCACCGGTCAACGGGGACAATGAGCAGTTCTTC
cdr3_aa: CASSPVNGDNEQFF

v_call: TRBV6-5
clone_size: .
j_call: TRBJ1-2
d_call: TRBD1
cdr3_nt: TGTGCCAGCAGTTTTATAAGGACAGGGGGCTCCTATGGCTACACCTTC
cdr3_aa: CASSFIRTGGSYGYTF

v_call: TRBV7-8
clone_size: .
j_call: TRBJ2-3
d_call: TRBD2
cdr3_nt: TGTGCCAGCAGCTTAGAATGGACTAGCGGGGGTGCAGATACGCAGTATTTT
cdr3_aa: CASSLEWTSGGADTQYF

v_call: TRBV6-1
clone_size: .
j_call: TRBJ2-4
d_call: .
cdr3_nt: TGTGCCAGCAGTGAAGTGATAGGGGGAAACATTCAGTACTTC
cdr3_aa: CASSEVIGGNIQYF

v_call: TRBV24-1
clone_size: .
j_call: TRBJ1-1
d_call: TRBD1
cdr3_nt: TGTGCCACCAGCACTTCCGTATCAGGGGGGGAAGCTTTCTTT
cdr3_aa: CATSTSVSGGEAFF

v_call: TRBV24-1
clone_size: few
j_call: TRBJ2-2
d_call: .
cdr3_nt: TGTGCCACCAGTGATTTGAGTAGCACCGGGGAGCTGTTTTTT
cdr3_aa: CATSDLSSTGELFF

v_call: TRBV5-6
clone_size: .
j_call: TRBJ2-7
d_call: .
cdr3_nt: TGTGCCAGCAGCTTCGGGACCGGGGGCTACGAGCAGTACTTC
cdr3_aa: CASSFGTGGYEQYF